This T cell receptor beta chain appears in the sequencing data of a study of T cells expressing NK-cell markers. Study overall: Investigators obtained TCR beta repertoires from sorted CD3+CD56+NKG2C+, CD3+CD56+NKG2C- and CD3+CD56-NKG2C+ T cells.

Germline V CDR1 and CDR2: SGHAT, FQNNGV. The CDR3 is 12 amino acids. 5'RACE template switching with UMIs generated TCR beta cDNA. TCRdb re-called the 5' RACE reads; every CDR3 protein appears as one record, without DNA. This repertoire includes around 8,000 distinct CDR3 sequences. Comments on this clonotype: Its cognate antigen is unknown.

General study points: These same clonotypes (in several donors) also led the CD3+CD56-NKG2C+ fraction.

The specimen was blood T cells: a sorted CD56 or NKG2C T cell subset, CD4+ or CD8+ T cells, or bulk PBMC T cells (not recorded which). This receptor was obtained from a man aged 18-30 years in good health. The chain has TRBV11-2 and TRBJ2-7. CDR3 protein: CASSLAGYEQYF.